The clone carrying this T cell receptor (delta chain) was seen a few times. A single base is all that separates this from a far larger clone, so a read error is likely. The same CDR3 arises from other DNA sequences in this sample as well. Bulk repertoires came from Vgamma9/Vdelta2+ or Vdelta2-negative gammadelta T cells flow-sorted from PBMC. This sample is drawn from a study of γδ T cells in repeated Plasmodium falciparum infection. TCRdb reprocessed the multiplex PCR reads using CATT. The table has roughly 90,000 delta-chain clones, roughly 0.9% seen once; the top ten hold 9.5% to 10%. CDR1 is TSWWSYY, CDR2 QGS, per germline. CDR3 length: 19 residues.

The chain combines TRDV1 with TRDJ1, with a tentative D call TRDD3 (5 bases). The sample was gamma-delta T cells from blood. This sequence originates from a pool of human donors (malaria-infected and uninfected, not separated). Here the CDR3 DNA reads TGTGCTCTCGGGGAATTGAGTCTCCTCCCACTAACATACACCGATAAACTCATCTTT. Its protein product is CALGELSLLPLTYTDKLIF.